This is a list of T cell receptor beta chains from one sample in a study of T-cell reconstitution after alpha-beta-depleted transplantation in children. TCRdb processed the PCR reads anew with MiXCR; each CDR3 protein has one entry. Of approximately 100,000 distinct CDR3 sequences listed, 12% were seen once; the top ten hold about 15%. This specimen was PBMCs from the stem cell graft donor, taken from the stem cell graft. The source is a human donor who donated a stem cell graft to a child with inherited bone marrow failure. The CDR3 runs from the conserved cysteine through the conserved F or W. The D gene is left open where the match is weak. Clone size appears in some rows only: once, few, many, or a class for an expanded clone.

TRBJ2-1 many - TRBV20-1 TGCAGTGCTGACAATAGACTCCTCTACTCCTACAATGAGCAGTTCTTC CSADNRLLYSYNEQFF
TRBJ2-1 many TRBD1 TRBV6-1 TGTGCCAGCAGTGAAGATAGGACAGGGCACAATGAGCAGTTCTTC CASSEDRTGHNEQFF
TRBJ2-2 many TRBD2 TRBV27 TGTGCCAGCAGAAACTGGGGGGGGAACACCGGGGAGCTGTTTTTT CASRNWGGNTGELFF
TRBJ2-1 many TRBD2 TRBV27 TGTGCCAGCACTCGACTAGCGGGGGGGCGGAATGAGCAGTTCTTC CASTRLAGGRNEQFF
TRBJ1-6 many - TRBV7-2 TGTGCCAGCAGCTCCCGCGCAAGCTCACCCCTCCACTTT CASSSRASSPLHF
TRBJ2-5 many - TRBV11-1 TGTGCCAGCAGCTTAGTATTTGGACAGCCTAAAGAGACCCAGTACTTC CASSLVFGQPKETQYF
TRBJ1-1 many - TRBV6-2/TRBV6-3 TGTGCCAGCAGTTACTCAAGGGCAGCAAACACTGAAGCTTTCTTT CASSYSRAANTEAFF
TRBJ2-5 once - TRBV7-3 TGTGCCAGCAGCTTGACCGCCGAGACCCAGTACTTC CASSLTAETQYF
TRBJ2-5 many - TRBV4-2 TGTGCCCCCCACGCAGAGACCCAGTACTTC CAPHAETQYF
TRBJ2-7 - - TRBV27 TGTGCCAGCAGTCCGACGCAGTCCTACGAGCAGTACTTC CASSPTQSYEQYF
TRBJ1-6 many - TRBV3-1 TGTGCCAGCAGCCACCAGGACCGAAATTCACCCCTCCACTTT CASSHQDRNSPLHF
TRBJ2-5 many - TRBV20-1 TGCAGTGCTACCGAGACCTCCCAAGAGACCCAGTACTTC CSATETSQETQYF
TRBJ2-1 many - TRBV7-2 TGTGCCAGCAGCTTAGGTACAGGGTTGTACAATGAGCAGTTCTTC CASSLGTGLYNEQFF
TRBJ1-4 many - TRBV27 TGTGCCAGCTTATCGACAGATCTTAATGAAAAACTGTTTTTT CASLSTDLNEKLFF
TRBJ2-2 many TRBD1 TRBV4-2 TGTGCCAGCGAGACAGGGAGAAGCACCGGGGAGCTGTTTTTT CASETGRSTGELFF